The 28 T cell receptor beta chains presented below share a single source sample, sequenced in a study of T cell clonotyping in hematopoietic cell transplantation (dated by TCRdb to the early 2020s). Library prep was done by the immunoSEQ multiplex PCR assay. The source is immuneACCESS, and TCRdb retained only in-frame sequences with V and J called. Part of the clones is not carried over; for the studies checked, unresolved V genes explain less than half of this, and the remainder is unexplained. The sample contains approximately 17,000 clones, over 55% of them found a single time. The biggest ten clones account for roughly 8.8% of the sample. The specimen sequenced was peripheral blood mononuclear cells. Receptors originate from a woman in her sixties in good health. Some clones in this sample may be carry-over from other donors' samples.

The chain recombines TRBV19 with TRBJ1-2; D unresolved. V was cut by 9 bases and J by 6 bases, with 14 bases left in between. This CDR3 region has 12 residues. The V gene's germline CDR1 is LNHDA and CDR2 SQIVND (reference sequence). The CDR3 DNA follows: TGTGCCAGCCTTTATGCCCCCGATGGCTACACCTTC. Amino acid sequence: CASLYAPDGYTF.

The chain recombines TRBV27 with TRBJ1-5; the D is unclear. This CDR3 has 13 amino acids. The V end was cut by 6 bases, the J end by 4 bases, with 10 bases between. Germline V gives CDR1 MNHEY, CDR2 SMNVEV (reference sequence). The CDR3 DNA reads as TGTGCCAGCAGGCCGCCGGGGAATCAGCCCCAGCATTTT. Protein: CASRPPGNQPQHF.

This clone has a handful of counts. This sequence joins TRBV19 and TRBJ1-2; D gene uncertain. Trimming took 3 bases from V and 4 from J, leaving 12 bases between them. CDR3 length: 14 amino acids. Germline loops: CDR1 LNHDA, CDR2 SQIVND (reference sequence). The CDR3 is CASSIQESSYGYTF. The CDR3 DNA sequence: TGTGCCAGTAGTATTCAGGAAAGCAGCTATGGCTACACCTTC.

This clone was recorded only once. The V call is TRBV4-2, the J call TRBJ2-3, with D unresolved. V lost 4 bases and J 0 bases, leaving 14 bases between the germline ends. Germline CDR1 is LGHNA and CDR2 is YNFKEQ. The CDR3 is 16 residues long. DNA for the CDR3: TGTGCCAGCAGCCTAGGGTCGACACGGAGCACAGATACGCAGTATTTT. Its translation is CASSLGSTRSTDTQYF.

V usage is TRBV13 and J usage is TRBJ2-5, with a tentative D call TRBD1 (6 bases). CDR1 and CDR2 from the germline V gene are PRHDT and FYEKMQ (reference sequence). V was cut by 2 bases and J by 4 bases, with 14 bases left in between. The CDR3 runs 15 residues. The CDR3 here is CASSLRQGNRETQYF. The CDR3 region has the DNA TGTGCCAGCAGCTTAAGGCAGGGGAATCGAGAGACCCAGTACTTC.

The V call is TRBV5-1, the J call TRBJ1-1; weak D call: TRBD1 (5 bases). V gave up 3 bases and J gave up 4 bases, with 13 bases separating them. The length of the CDR3 is 14 residues. The germline gives CDR1 SGHRS, CDR2 YFSETQ. The CDR3 spells CASSSDLGGTEAFF. CDR3 coding DNA: TGCGCCAGCAGCTCGGACCTTGGGGGCACTGAAGCTTTCTTT. The full variable domain, completed using reference TRBV5-1 and TRBJ1-1, is KAGVTQTPRYLIKTRGQQVTLSCSPISGHRSVSWYQQTPGQGLQFLFEYFSETQRNKGNFPGRFSGRQFSNSRSEMNVSTLELGDSALYLCASSSDLGGTEAFFGQGTRLTVV.

This clone was counted only a few times. CDR3 nucleotides: TGTGCCAGCAGCCCTCAAGGGTCAGCGGATTACGAGCAGTACTTC. It encodes CASSPQGSADYEQYF. The chain combines TRBV4-2 with TRBJ2-7; TRBD2 might be the D (5 bases). The CDR3 runs to 15 residues. V gave up 4 bases and J gave up 4 bases, with 17 bases separating them. Per germline, CDR1 LGHNA and CDR2 YNFKEQ.

The chain uses TRBV10-2 and TRBJ2-1; D remains unclear. V was clipped by 3 bases and J by 7 bases, with 4 bases between them. The length of the CDR3 is 11 residues. Germline CDR1 WSHSY, CDR2 SAAADI. The CDR3 DNA is TGCGCCAGCAGTGACTATAATGAGCAGTTCTTC. It codes for CASSDYNEQFF.

The V call is TRBV5-1, the J call TRBJ1-1, with D maybe TRBD1 (6 bases). V was pared by 0 bases and J by 2 bases, with 11 bases between. CDR3 length equals 15 residues. The germline CDR1 and CDR2 sequences are SGHRS and YFSETQ. Here the CDR3 reads CASSLVAGANTEAFF. The CDR3 region has the DNA TGCGCCAGCAGCTTGGTAGCAGGGGCTAACACTGAAGCTTTCTTT.

This clone is labeled as large. This chain joins TRBV7-2 and TRBJ1-2, with a possible D match to TRBD1 (5 bases). The germline V and J ends were trimmed by 1 base and 7 bases, with 10 bases remaining between them. The CDR3 sequence is 13 residues long. In germline, CDR1 is SGHTA, CDR2 FQGNSA. As DNA, the CDR3 is TGTGCCAGCAGCTTAGGGACACGGCGTGGCTACACCTTC. Amino acids: CASSLGTRRGYTF.

The chain is built from TRBV6-5 and TRBJ2-7; unclear D gene. The CDR3 sequence is 15 residues long. Germline CDR1 reads MNHEY; CDR2 reads SVGAGI. Between the trimmed V and J ends, which lost 0 bases and 2 bases, there was a span of 11 bases. The chain's CDR3 is CASSYSLADPYEQYF. The CDR3 DNA is TGTGCCAGCAGTTACTCGTTGGCCGATCCCTACGAGCAGTACTTC.

J is TRBJ2-5 and V is TRBV2; D perhaps matches TRBD1 (5 bases). CDR3 size: 15 residues. The V and J ends lost 1 base and 7 bases respectively, with 16 bases between them. Germline CDR1 SNHLY, CDR2 FYNNEI. Written as DNA, the CDR3 is TGTGCCAGCAGTGAAGAGGGGTCCTTCGTAGCGACCCAGTACTTC. Amino acid sequence: CASSEEGSFVATQYF. Full variable domain (rest looked up from reference TRBV2 and TRBJ2-5): EPEVTQTPSHQVTQMGQEVILRCVPISNHLYFYWYRQILGQKVEFLVSFYNNEISEKSEIFDDQFSVERPDGSNFTLKIRSTKLEDSAMYFCASSEEGSFVATQYFGPGTRLLVL.

This chain links TRBV29-1 with TRBJ2-7, with TRBD2 identical over 7 bases. Germline V CDR1 and CDR2: SQVTM, ANQGSEA. Losses at the gene ends were 6 bases for V and 3 bases for J; bases not matched to a gene: 11. The length of the CDR3 is 14 residues. CDR3 loop: CSVGGGPEFYEQYF. The CDR3 coding sequence is TGCAGCGTGGGGGGAGGGCCGGAATTCTACGAGCAGTACTTC.

J is TRBJ1-2 and V is TRBV5-6; maybe TRBD1 (6 bases). The length of the CDR3 is 14 residues. Germline V gene sequence: CDR1 SGHDT, CDR2 YYEEEE. The V gene lost 2 bases and the J gene lost 3 bases, with 11 bases spanning the gap. For the CDR3, the DNA is TGTGCCAGCAGCTTTCCAGGGGCACACTATGGCTACACCTTC. This codes for CASSFPGAHYGYTF.

The chain is built from TRBV5-6 and TRBJ2-1; 9 bases match TRBD1. The CDR3 runs 14 residues. V shed 5 bases and J 6 bases; nucleotides not matched to a gene: 6. Germline assignment: CDR1 SGHDT and CDR2 YYEEEE. DNA for the CDR3: TGTGCCAGCAGTCTACAGGGGGCTGGCAATGAGCAGTTCTTC. Translating gives CASSLQGAGNEQFF.

V is TRBV6-5 and J is TRBJ1-1; D remains ambiguous. Germline CDR1 reads MNHEY; CDR2 reads SVGAGI. CDR3 length: 13 residues. V shed 0 bases and J shed 4 bases, with 6 bases lying between them. Written as DNA, the CDR3 is TGTGCCAGCAGTTACTCAGGGAGCACTGAAGCTTTCTTT. This sequence encodes CASSYSGSTEAFF.

The chain is built from TRBV7-2 and TRBJ2-5; weak D call: TRBD2 (7 bases). Germline V gene sequence: CDR1 SGHTA, CDR2 FQGNSA. V was cut by 5 bases and J by 12 bases, with 13 bases left in between. The CDR3 has 11 amino acids. The CDR3 spells CASSRGGSKYF. CDR3 DNA sequence: TGTGCCAGCAGCAGGGGGGGATCGAAGTACTTC.

The chain links TRBV27 to TRBJ2-4; perhaps D is TRBD1 or TRBD2 (5 bases each). The germline gives CDR1 MNHEY, CDR2 SMNVEV (reference sequence). The CDR3 contains 13 residues. V was clipped by 2 bases and J by 8 bases, with 10 bases between them. CDR3 sequence reads: CASSLLLGDIQYF. Here the CDR3 DNA reads TGTGCCAGCAGTTTACTACTAGGGGACATTCAGTACTTC.

The rearrangement joins TRBV6-5 to TRBJ2-2, with 7 bases fitting TRBD2. The CDR3 loop spans 15 amino acids. Trimming cost V 6 bases and J 8 bases; bases outside gene matches: 12. Germline V CDR1 and CDR2: MNHEY, SVGAGI. The CDR3, as DNA: TGTGCCAGCAGCAATCCCGCGGGAGTGTCGGGGGAGCTGTTTTTT. Translating it yields CASSNPAGVSGELFF.

Only a few counts were recorded for this clone. This chain connects TRBV28 to TRBJ2-3; 8 nucleotides agree with TRBD2. V was pared by 7 bases and J by 2 bases, with 8 bases of the junction left unmatched. Germline loops: CDR1 MDHEN, CDR2 SYDVKM. This CDR3 is built from 15 residues. The CDR3 loop is CASNNGGLDTDTQYF. The CDR3 bases are TGTGCCAGCAACAATGGGGGACTAGACACAGATACGCAGTATTTT.

This clone was detected only once. The J gene is TRBJ2-7, the V gene TRBV30; 8 bases match TRBD2. The CDR3 consists of 13 residues. Germline CDR1 GTSNPN, CDR2 SVGIG (reference sequence). V shed 3 bases, J shed 5 bases, and the junction held 6 bases outside the gene matches. The CDR3 here is CAWRAGVGNEQYF. DNA of the CDR3: TGTGCCTGGAGAGCGGGAGTTGGGAACGAGCAGTACTTC.

In its sample, this clone was seen a few times. V usage is TRBV2 and J usage is TRBJ2-5; 10 nucleotides align to TRBD1. The CDR3 consists of 15 residues. J lost 5 bases, V lost 6 bases, and 9 bases had no gene match. Germline V gene lookup returns CDR1 SNHLY and CDR2 FYNNEI. As DNA, the CDR3 is TGTGCCAGCAGGATTCGACAGGGGGCGAGGGAGACCCAGTACTTC. The encoded protein is CASRIRQGARETQYF.

The V call is TRBV30, the J call TRBJ1-1; 7 nucleotides align to TRBD1. This CDR3 contains 13 residues. The germline gives CDR1 GTSNPN, CDR2 SVGIG (reference sequence). J gave up 2 bases and V 7 bases, and 7 bases lay outside the gene matches. This CDR3 reads CASRTGANTEAFF. The CDR3 nucleotides read TGTGCCTCCCGGACAGGCGCAAACACTGAAGCTTTCTTT.

This chain uses TRBV11-3 with TRBJ2-1; possibly TRBD1 for D (6 bases). The CDR3 consists of 16 residues. Germline-derived CDR1 and CDR2 are SGHNT and YENEEA. With 5 bases removed from V and 4 bases from J, the gap between germline ends came to 18 bases. The CDR3 nucleotides read TGTGCCAGCAGCCGAACAGGGCCGGCCGGATACAATGAGCAGTTCTTC. This gives the protein CASSRTGPAGYNEQFF.

The rearrangement uses TRBV5-1 and TRBJ2-3; D not certain. The CDR3 totals 15 residues. V was shortened by 0 bases and J by 0 bases, with 8 bases between the two germline ends. Germline V gene lookup returns CDR1 SGHRS and CDR2 YFSETQ. CDR3 nucleotide sequence: TGCGCCAGCAGCTTGGTGGAGCTGAGCACAGATACGCAGTATTTT. Translated: CASSLVELSTDTQYF.

In its sample, this clone was seen a few times. The chain combines TRBV27 with TRBJ2-3; 7 bases match TRBD2. J lost 12 bases, V lost 2 bases, and 11 bases had no gene match. Germline-derived CDR1 and CDR2 are MNHEY and SMNVEV (reference sequence). The CDR3 extends over 14 amino acids. The CDR3 loop is CASSLTGGGLQQYF. CDR3 DNA: TGTGCCAGCAGTTTAACTGGGGGGGGACTACAACAGTATTTT.

This clone came up a few times. This sequence joins TRBV2 and TRBJ1-1; no firm D call. Trimming pared 3 bases from V and 9 bases from J, leaving 11 bases between. Per the germline V gene, CDR1 is SNHLY and CDR2 is FYNNEI. The CDR3 spans 12 residues. CDR3: CASSEGRSQAFF. The CDR3 DNA follows: TGTGCCAGCAGTGAGGGCAGGTCCCAAGCTTTCTTT.

The V gene is TRBV29-1, the J gene TRBJ2-1; weak D call: TRBD1 (5 bases). The CDR3 covers 14 residues. Trimming removed 1 base from V and 3 bases from J, with 10 bases in between. The V gene's germline CDR1 is SQVTM and CDR2 ANQGSEA. CDR3 sequence (DNA): TGCAGCGTTGAAGTCCCTGACAGCTACAATGAGCAGTTCTTC. It codes for CSVEVPDSYNEQFF.